The clone carrying this T cell receptor beta chain has more than one count but fewer than ten. Next came a second PCR, run for about 6 to 11 cycles, which used a sample-barcoded 5' primer along with a J-beta primer mix. Each CDR3 protein gets one entry after TCRdb re-called the 5' RACE reads with MiXCR. The table has roughly 570,000 distinct CDR3 sequences, approximately 27% seen once; the top ten hold approximately 17%. The entry originates in a study of blood T cells in healthy people across ages. CDR3 size: 14 residues. V was pared by 3 bases and J by 4 bases, with 10 bases between. Germline V CDR1 and CDR2: SGHTA, FQGNSA.

This clonotype was obtained from an older woman in good health. V is TRBV7-2 and J is TRBJ1-5, with D possibly TRBD1 on 5 matching bases. The material sequenced was blood. CDR3: CASSFGGVNQPQHF. In nucleotides, the CDR3 is TGTGCCAGCAGCTTCGGGGGGGTTAATCAGCCCCAGCATTTT.